This T cell receptor beta chain was sequenced for a study of cytomegalovirus exposure and HLA in healthy donors. Overall study: Of the donors genotyped, 398 in all, 75% to 90% fell in the Caucasian-associated ancestry cluster.

General study points: Cytomegalovirus status, reportedly, was diagnosed with high specificity and sensitivity by the classifier. CMV antigen specificity was confirmed in vitro for a few CMV-associated chains.

Unmatched junction bases numbered 5, after V lost 3 bases and J lost 8 bases. This CDR3 has 14 residues. From germline, CDR1 is SGHRS and CDR2 YFSETQ. Points on this clone: Antigen specificity is unknown.

Use of 60 Vbeta and 13 Jbeta primers characterized the PCR. Original handling: Approximately 12 million of 80 million or so unique TCR beta chains were shared, per a later count. Measured with immunoSEQ multiplex PCR; TCRdb has only the in-frame clones, and not every one. V, J and clone size reflect that table, while D and trimming were determined from the DNA. The table has about 190,000 clones, around 87% seen once; the top ten hold about 1.1%. The TCR sequence derives from a boy aged 2-9 years in good health and CMV-seronegative. Sample: PBMCs. The chain is built from TRBV5-1 and TRBJ2-4; 10 bases map to TRBD1. The CDR3 sequence is CASSSGTGEDIQYF. The CDR3 DNA sequence: TGCGCCAGCAGCTCTGGGACAGGGGAGGACATTCAGTACTTC.